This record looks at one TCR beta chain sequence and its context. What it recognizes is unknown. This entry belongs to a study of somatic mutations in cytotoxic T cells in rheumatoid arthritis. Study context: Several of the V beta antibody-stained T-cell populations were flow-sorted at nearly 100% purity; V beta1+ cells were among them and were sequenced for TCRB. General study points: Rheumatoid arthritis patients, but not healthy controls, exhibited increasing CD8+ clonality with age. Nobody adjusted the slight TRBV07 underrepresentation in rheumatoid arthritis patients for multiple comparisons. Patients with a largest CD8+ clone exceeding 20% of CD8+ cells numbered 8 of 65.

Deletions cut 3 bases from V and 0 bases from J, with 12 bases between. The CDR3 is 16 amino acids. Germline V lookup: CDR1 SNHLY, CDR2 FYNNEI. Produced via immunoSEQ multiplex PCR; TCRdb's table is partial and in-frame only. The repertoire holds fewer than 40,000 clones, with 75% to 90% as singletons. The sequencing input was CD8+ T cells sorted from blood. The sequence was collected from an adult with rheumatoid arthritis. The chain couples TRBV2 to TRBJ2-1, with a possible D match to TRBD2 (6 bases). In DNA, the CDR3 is TGTGCCAGCAGTGATGGGACTGGCGACTCCTACAATGAGCAGTTCTTC. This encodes CASSDGTGDSYNEQFF. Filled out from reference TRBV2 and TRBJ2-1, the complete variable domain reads EPEVTQTPSHQVTQMGQEVILRCVPISNHLYFYWYRQILGQKVEFLVSFYNNEISEKSEIFDDQFSVERPDGSNFTLKIRSTKLEDSAMYFCASSDGTGDSYNEQFFGPGTRLTVL.